The TCR beta chain described here comes from a study of response to subunit inactivated influenza vaccine (dated by TCRdb to the late 2010s). In terms of the full investigation: Deep quantitative profiling of the T cell receptor repertoire was used in the study to follow responses to a trivalent subunit inactivated influenza vaccine. Results the study describes overall, beyond this receptor: The authors proposed that each seasonal influenza vaccination may bring in only a limited number of new T cells.

With respect to this clonotype: This receptor's antigen is unknown. No base quality values were provided; no much bigger clone lies one nucleotide off.

The CDR3 has 16 amino acids, counting the end cysteine and phenylalanine. The CDR3 DNA has 48 bases and is translated from base 1. Via the germline V gene (reference sequence), CDR1 is LNHNV and CDR2 YYDKDF. V is cut back by 3 bases and J by 6 bases, with 6 bases in the junction unmatched. Libraries came from RT-PCR. The sequencer listed for this sample is Illumina HiSeq 2500. TCRdb cleaned the public reads at Q25 with fastp, built clones with MiXCR and kept in-frame beta chains. Every entry covers one CDR3 protein and lists the most common genes and DNA from its rows. The sample contains some 550,000 distinct CDR3 sequences, around 25% of them found a single time. Around 2.8% of the sample comes from the top ten. The data were also submitted as part of a second study, on T cells expressing NK-cell markers. According to the second study: TCR beta cDNA libraries were made by 5'RACE template switching that added a universal primer site and unique molecular identifiers. Three sorted T-cell subsets (CD3+CD56+NKG2C+, CD3+CD56+NKG2C- and CD3+CD56-NKG2C+) from under ten donors had their TCR beta-chain repertoires profiled. Among the eight sequenced donors, seven were HCMV-seropositive and one was HCMV-seronegative. To restrict sorting to alphabetaTCR-expressing T cells, an anti-gammadeltaTCR antibody was added in several experiments. For roughly six donors, the dominant CD3+CD56+NKG2C+ clonotypes were among the top 10 CD8+ clonotypes and accounted for about 1.0-7.5% of CD8+ T cells. Those dominant clonotypes were again the most abundant among CD3+CD56-NKG2C+ cells in a few donors, at roughly 25-60.1%. Whether the expanded NKG2C-expressing T cell clones were specific for HCMV antigens was left unclear. The eight sequenced donors were randomly selected healthy volunteers, three men and five women. HCMV serostatus was determined by detecting HCMV-specific IgG in serum with a commercial ELISA kit. Peripheral blood mononuclear cells were isolated from blood by Ficoll density gradient centrifugation. CD4+ and CD8+ T cells were isolated from PBMC by magnetic immunoseparation with Miltenyi isolation kits. cDNA synthesis was primed from the TCR beta constant segment and was followed by two successive PCR amplification steps. Libraries were sequenced as 2 x 150 bp reads on Illumina HiSeq 2000/2500, MiSeq or NextSeq. MIGEC was used to demultiplex reads and group reads by UMI, and MiTCR was used to assemble and quantify clonotypes. To exclude erroneous sequences, any TCR cDNA sequence not supported by at least two reads was discarded. The tcR package was used for downstream repertoire analysis, and clonotypes were matched across fractions by CDR3 nucleotide sequence plus V segment. VDJmatch was used to annotate antigen specificity against VDJdb, with one amino acid substitution allowed in CDR3.

This receptor chain uses TRBV15 and TRBJ2-1; 12 bases in the junction line up with TRBD2. The clonotype was recovered from a man between 50 and 59 years old who received an inactivated influenza vaccine. Donor details come from another sample of the same person, matched by shared clones. The sample was CD4+ T cells sorted from PBMCs, taken 11 to 12 days after vaccination. The nucleotide sequence is TGTGCCACCAGCAGGAGTTGGACTAGCGGGACCAATGAGCAGTTCTTC. Translated, it gives CATSRSWTSGTNEQFF.